The next 6 T cell receptor beta chains were all read from a single sample in a study of T cell repertoires in cytomegalovirus infection. TCRdb independently ran MiXCR on the reads; one entry per CDR3 protein. The table lists 85,000 to 120,000 distinct CDR3 sequences, more than 15% of them singletons, with over 8% in the top ten. The sample consisted of PBMCs. These receptor sequences come from a human donor in good health (CMV status not recorded). Some clones in this sample may be carry-over from other donors' samples.

V is TRBV5-1 and J is TRBJ1-2; D might be TRBD1 (6 bases). The CDR3 covers 16 residues. CDR1 and CDR2 (germline): SGHRS, YFSETQ. Trimming removed 4 bases at V and 8 bases at J, with 24 bases between. The CDR3 sequence: CASSLRDTPLSRGYTF. CDR3 sequence (DNA): TGCGCCAGCAGCCTCCGGGACACTCCTCTTAGTCGGGGCTACACCTTC.

This chain connects TRBV11-2 to TRBJ2-1, with 8 bases aligning to TRBD2. The germline V gene encodes CDR1 SGHAT and CDR2 FQNNGV. The CDR3 spans 13 residues. Trimming at V came to 3 bases and at J to 13 bases, leaving 8 bases not matched to a gene. This chain's CDR3 is CASSLGLVGDQFF. For the CDR3, the DNA is TGTGCCAGCAGCTTGGGACTAGTGGGCGATCAGTTCTTC.

This clonotype was seen only a few times. The gene calls are TRBV4-3 and TRBJ2-1; 9 bases are a match to TRBD2. The CDR3 covers 15 residues. Trimming removed 4 bases from V and 2 bases from J; junction bases left unmatched: 3. Germline V lookup: CDR1 LGHNA, CDR2 YSLEER. The CDR3 here is CASSPGTSPYNEQFF. CDR3 nucleotides: TGCGCCAGCAGCCCAGGGACTAGCCCCTACAATGAGCAGTTCTTC.

This clonotype was recorded at least ten times. The chain links TRBV10-3 to TRBJ2-5; no clear D gene. Germline lookup yields CDR1 ENHRY and CDR2 SYGVKD. V was shortened by 2 bases and J by 7 bases, with 11 bases between the two germline ends. The CDR3 contains 13 residues. CDR3 amino acids: CAISETGGGTQYF. The CDR3 DNA follows: TGTGCCATCAGTGAGACTGGCGGTGGGACCCAGTACTTC.

By share, this clonotype counts as medium-sized (0.01 to 0.1%). The J gene is TRBJ1-2, the V gene TRBV25-1, with D tentatively TRBD1 (5 bases). CDR3 length equals 13 residues. The germline gives CDR1 MGHDK, CDR2 SYGVNS. Trimming removed 6 bases from V and 4 bases from J, with 12 bases in between. The CDR3, as DNA: TGTGCCAGCAGCGGCGGGACGGTCTATGGCTACACCTTC. Residues: CASSGGTVYGYTF.

The sample holds many counts of this clonotype. The CDR3 protein is CASSPRQGLPETQYF. CDR3 coding DNA: TGTGCCAGCAGCCCTCGTCAGGGGCTTCCGGAGACCCAGTACTTC. J is TRBJ2-5 and V is TRBV7-2, with TRBD1 as a possible D gene (6 bases). CDR1 and CDR2 (germline): SGHTA, FQGNSA. This CDR3 spans 15 amino acids. Trimming shortened V by 5 bases and J by 5 bases, and 18 bases separated the two germline ends.